This T cell receptor (beta chain) was sequenced during a study of cytomegalovirus exposure and HLA in healthy donors. Regarding the study as a whole: Because they were indistinguishable, some V segments, including TRBV6-2 and TRBV6-3, were excluded.

CDR1 is MDHEN, CDR2 SYDVKM, per germline. Trimming pared 5 bases from V and 4 bases from J, leaving 8 bases between. The CDR3 runs to 12 residues. Concerning this clone: No antigen is known for it.

The study ran its PCR with 60 Vbeta and 13 Jbeta primers. TCRdb's table, derived via immunoSEQ multiplex PCR, lists solely in-frame clones and lacks some. The sample lists 300,000 or so clones; just under 85% were seen once. The sequence was obtained from a woman between 40 and 50 years old in good health and CMV-seropositive. Sequenced input: PBMCs. This rearrangement joins TRBV28 to TRBJ1-2, with D unresolved. CDR3 amino acids: CASSIYTYGYTF. As DNA, the CDR3 is TGTGCCAGCAGTATCTATACCTATGGCTACACCTTC.